This T cell receptor beta chain was observed in a study of shared clonotypes between healthy human individuals (TCRdb year 2020). Some background on the complete study: The cohort comprised a couple of women and three men aged 18 to 49 years. Per donor, three plates each were used for CD4 naive and CD4 memory, two for CD8 naive, and one for CD8 memory. Blood TCR repertoires of about five healthy adults were deeply sequenced to estimate repertoire size and the extent of clonotype sharing between individuals. Libraries were prepared and TCR repertoires were sequenced by different laboratories using diverse techniques, in order to increase sequencing depth and limit assay-specific biases. Each donor's leukapheresis produced roughly between roughly 0.85 and 9.5 billion PBMCs.

Using the deep immunoSEQ assay, multiplex PCR amplified TCR CDR3 regions from genomic DNA. Genomic DNA extracted from each cell subset was distributed evenly over all wells of several immunoSEQ 96-well plates, and each plate served as one replicate. For sorted subsets, 150 to 250 ng of genomic DNA, equivalent to roughly 33,000 T cell genomes, went into each replicate PCR. Purified libraries were quantified with a Qubit 3.0 fluorometer, sized on a Bioanalyzer 2100, and re-quantified with the KAPA Library Quantification kit. A separate single-read 150-cycle Illumina NextSeq 550 flow cell was used to sequence each immunoSEQ 96-well plate. On the authors' methods: Because only junctional sequences without quality scores were contained in the immunoSEQ output, filtering matching that applied to full-length reads could not be performed. Sequences were annotated with PyIR, a Python wrapper for IgBLAST v1.9, using IMGT germline references to assign V/J genes and CDR3. Reads with weak V/J assignments (E-value above 1e-6), missing CDR3, stop codons, out-of-frame junctions, or ambiguous translated residues were removed. A V3J clonotype was defined by an identical inferred V gene, J gene, and CDR3 amino acid sequence. The percentage overlap between two repertoires was calculated by dividing the number of shared unique clonotypes by the size of the smaller repertoire. Richness of each repertoire was evaluated using RTK rarefaction, the Chao1 estimator, and Recon v2.1 estimates of unobserved clonotypes. Generation probabilities for all TCRbeta clonotypes obtained by the gDNA method from several donors were computed using OLGA. TCRdb mirrors the immuneACCESS table, restricted to in-frame sequences. Some clones are absent from its copies; in checked studies, under half trace to an unresolved V gene, and the reason for the others is unknown. D and trimming come from the DNA, and the V and J calls and clone size come from that table. The sample yields 2 million to 2.5 million clones; 85% to 95% were counted once. The ten largest clones represent around 0.38% of the sample.

Note on this clone: This clone's antigen is unknown. No base qualities exist here, and no much larger clone lies one base off it.

V has 0 bases trimmed and J has 6 bases trimmed; junction bases matching no gene number 5. The CDR3 goes from the cysteine to the phenylalanine over 15 residues. This entry keeps only the CDR3 DNA: 45 bases, framed from base 1. CDR1 and CDR2, per the germline V gene, are SGHRS and YFSETQ. Beyond this particular receptor, the publication reports: Naive subsets generally had larger estimated clonotype richness than memory subsets did. Rarefaction of sorted-subset datasets indicated incomplete sequencing despite the large sequencing depth. The genetic and exposure-history diversity represented was limited by the small number of donors. Sampling was restricted to blood, and TCR repertoires in tissue are likely to differ from TCR repertoires in blood. Compared with non-shared clonotypes, the clonotypes found in all four sorted-subset donors had higher generation probabilities. When a handful of donors were compared, the shared fraction of clonotypes was 5% to 6.5% for naive CD4, approximately 3.5% for naive CD8, 2% to 2.5% for memory CD4, and 0.4% for memory CD8. Pairwise subsampling indicated that sequencing depth was expected to affect the degree of clonotype sharing among donors.

The donors were healthy, HIV-negative adults with no recently reported acute infections or vaccinations. All donors were Caucasian adults living in Nashville, Tennessee, USA. Magnetic negative selection was used to enrich CD4+ T cells, after which naive cells were positively selected on CD45RA and the negative fraction became the memory subset. Blood was obtained by leukapheresis, after which PBMCs were separated by Ficoll-Histopaque density gradient centrifugation and cryopreserved in liquid nitrogen vapor phase. Purity and quantity of every magnetically sorted T cell population were checked by analytical flow cytometry. Genomic DNA was isolated from each sorted fraction and quantified by UV absorbance on a Nanodrop 2000c.

Sequenced material: naive CD4+ T cells from PBMCs. The meaning of the sample's cell subset or site label: CD45RA+ positively selected. This TCR derives from a man aged 18 to 35 in good health. Some clones in this sample may be carry-over from other donors' samples. The chain links TRBV5-1 with TRBJ2-1; 8 bases in the middle match TRBD1. For the CDR3, the sequence is CASSLVGQDLNEQFF. DNA sequence: TGCGCCAGCAGCTTGGTGGGACAGGACCTCAATGAGCAGTTCTTC.